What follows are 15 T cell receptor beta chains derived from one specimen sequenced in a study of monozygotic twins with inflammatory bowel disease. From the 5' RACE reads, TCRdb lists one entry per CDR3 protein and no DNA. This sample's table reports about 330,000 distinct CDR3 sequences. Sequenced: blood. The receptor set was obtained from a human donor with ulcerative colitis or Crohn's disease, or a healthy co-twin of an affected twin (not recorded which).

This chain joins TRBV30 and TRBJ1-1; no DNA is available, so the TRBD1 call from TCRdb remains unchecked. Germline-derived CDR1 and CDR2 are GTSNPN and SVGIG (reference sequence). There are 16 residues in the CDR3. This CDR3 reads CASTQDDRGRRTEAFF.

The CDR3 is CASSEYDRGWPGNSPLHF. The J gene is TRBJ1-6, the V gene TRBV25-1; TCRdb names TRBD1, which stays unverified in the absence of DNA. This CDR3 comprises 18 residues. Per the germline V gene, CDR1 is MGHDK and CDR2 is SYGVNS.

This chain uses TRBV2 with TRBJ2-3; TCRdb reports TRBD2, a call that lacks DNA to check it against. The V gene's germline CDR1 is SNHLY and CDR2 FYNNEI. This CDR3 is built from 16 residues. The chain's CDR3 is CASRAGLAGGTDTQYF.

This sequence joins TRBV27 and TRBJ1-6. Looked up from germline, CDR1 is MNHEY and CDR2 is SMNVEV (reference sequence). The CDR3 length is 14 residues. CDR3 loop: CASSAGLYNSPLHF.

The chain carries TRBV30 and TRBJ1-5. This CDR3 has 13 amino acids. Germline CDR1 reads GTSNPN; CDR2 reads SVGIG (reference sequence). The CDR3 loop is CAWSSNGNQPQHF.

CDR3 amino acids: CASSQTGGFDEQYF. The V and J genes are TRBV5-4 and TRBJ2-7; TCRdb reports TRBD1, a call that lacks DNA to check it against. Looked up from germline, CDR1 is SGHNT and CDR2 is YYREEE (reference sequence). The CDR3 spans 14 residues.

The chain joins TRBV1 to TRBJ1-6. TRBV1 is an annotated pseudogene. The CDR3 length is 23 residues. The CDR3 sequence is CTSSQDFPAGHFPSRSYNSPLHF.

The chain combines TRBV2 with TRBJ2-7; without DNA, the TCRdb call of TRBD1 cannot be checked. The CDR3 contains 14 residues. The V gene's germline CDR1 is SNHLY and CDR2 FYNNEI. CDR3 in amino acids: CASRARESVYEQYF. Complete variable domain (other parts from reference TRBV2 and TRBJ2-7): EPEVTQTPSHQVTQMGQEVILRCVPISNHLYFYWYRQILGQKVEFLVSFYNNEISEKSEIFDDQFSVERPDGSNFTLKIRSTKLEDSAMYFCASRARESVYEQYFGPGTRLTVT.

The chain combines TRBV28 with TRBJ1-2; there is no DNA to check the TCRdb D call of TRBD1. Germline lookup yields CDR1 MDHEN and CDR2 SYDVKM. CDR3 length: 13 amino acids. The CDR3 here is CASRKDISYGYTF.

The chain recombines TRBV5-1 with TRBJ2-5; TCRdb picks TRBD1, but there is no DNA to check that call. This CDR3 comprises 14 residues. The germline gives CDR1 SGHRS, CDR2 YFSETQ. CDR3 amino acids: CASSFGQVQETQYF.

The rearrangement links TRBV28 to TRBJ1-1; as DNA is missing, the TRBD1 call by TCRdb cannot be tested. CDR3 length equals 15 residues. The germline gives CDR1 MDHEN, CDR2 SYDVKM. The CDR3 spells CASSTRDRGGTEAFF.

CDR3 in amino acids: CASSRGQPYEQYF. V gene TRBV12-3 or TRBV12-4 combines with J gene TRBJ2-7. The CDR3 extends over 13 amino acids.

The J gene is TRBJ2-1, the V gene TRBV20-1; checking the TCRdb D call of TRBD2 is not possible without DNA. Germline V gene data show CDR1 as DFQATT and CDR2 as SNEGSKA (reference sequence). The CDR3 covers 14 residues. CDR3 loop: CSVLGLAGGNEQFF.

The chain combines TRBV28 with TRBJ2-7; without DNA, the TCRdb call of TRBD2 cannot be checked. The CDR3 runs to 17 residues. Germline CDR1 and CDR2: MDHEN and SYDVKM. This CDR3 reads CASSSQAGGLFAYEQYF.

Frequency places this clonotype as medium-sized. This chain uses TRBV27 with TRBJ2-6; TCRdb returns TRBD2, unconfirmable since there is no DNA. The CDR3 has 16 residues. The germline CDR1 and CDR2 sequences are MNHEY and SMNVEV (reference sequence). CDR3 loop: CASSLSKGGRANVLTF.